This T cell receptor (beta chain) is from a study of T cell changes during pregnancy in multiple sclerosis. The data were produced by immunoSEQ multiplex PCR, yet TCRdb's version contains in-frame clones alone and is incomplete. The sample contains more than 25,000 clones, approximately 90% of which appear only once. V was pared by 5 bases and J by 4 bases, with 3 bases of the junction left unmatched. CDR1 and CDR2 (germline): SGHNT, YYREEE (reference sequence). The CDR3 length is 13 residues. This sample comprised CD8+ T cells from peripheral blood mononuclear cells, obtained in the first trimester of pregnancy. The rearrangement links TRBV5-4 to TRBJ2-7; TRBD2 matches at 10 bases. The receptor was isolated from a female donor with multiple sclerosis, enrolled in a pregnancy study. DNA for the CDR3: TGTGCCAGCAGGGCTAGCGGGAGTTACGAGCAGTACTTC. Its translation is CASRASGSYEQYF.